This T cell receptor (beta chain) originates from a study of cytomegalovirus exposure and HLA in healthy donors. V lost 5 bases to trimming and J lost 0 bases; unmatched junction nucleotides: 4. This CDR3 region has 15 residues. From germline, CDR1 is SGHVS and CDR2 FQNEAQ. A multiplex PCR was run with 60 Vbeta primers and 13 Jbeta primers. TCRdb's table, derived via immunoSEQ multiplex PCR, lists solely in-frame clones and lacks some. The table lists about 160,000 clones, more than 65% of them singletons. The rearrangement uses TRBV7-8 and TRBJ2-7, with TRBD2 matching 10 bases. The source of this sequence is a man aged 30 to 45 in good health and CMV-seronegative. The sample was PBMCs. CDR3 bases: TGTGCCAGCAGCCTGATAGCGGGAGGCTCCTACGAGCAGTACTTC. It yields the protein CASSLIAGGSYEQYF.